This TCR beta chain was documented in a study of cytomegalovirus exposure and HLA in healthy donors. Whole-study findings and limits: The study flagged around 160 TCR beta chains as cytomegalovirus-associated. Later analysis identified several of the most significant clusters that appeared linked to common viral pathogens.

PCR amplification relied on 60 Vbeta primers (plus 13 Jbeta primers). TCRdb's copy holds only in-frame clones and misses some; the assay was immunoSEQ multiplex PCR. The sample lists a few hundred thousand clones, approximately 68% occurring once. The CDR3 has 16 residues. Germline V gene data show CDR1 as SGHRS and CDR2 as YFSETQ. V was clipped by 3 bases and J by 2 bases; unmatched bases: 3. As regards this clone: The antigen is unknown.

The clonotype was recovered from a woman aged 25-40 years in good health and CMV-seronegative. The specimen was PBMCs. The rearrangement links TRBV5-1 to TRBJ2-7, with TRBD2 identical over 15 bases. The CDR3 loop reads CASSWGLAGGTYEQYF. CDR3 DNA sequence: TGCGCCAGCAGCTGGGGACTAGCGGGAGGAACCTACGAGCAGTACTTC.